The clone carrying this T cell receptor beta chain was seen a handful of times. What it recognizes is unknown. 5'RACE with constant-segment primers yielded barcoded, UMI-tagged TCR alpha and TCR beta cDNA libraries. TCRdb analysed the 5' RACE reads with MiXCR anew, one entry per CDR3 protein. The sample lists about 340,000 distinct CDR3 sequences; over 10% were seen once. The length of the CDR3 is 15 residues. Germline values: CDR1 SGHRS, CDR2 YFSETQ. Trimming cost V 3 bases and J 1 base, with 13 bases left between them. These data belong to a study of T-cell memory formation after mild COVID-19. Study-wide findings and caveats: The main location of contracting CD4+ clones was CM and EM, and that of contracting CD8+ clones was EMRA. Pre-infection memory held some responding clones, suggesting pre-existing cross-reactive T cells responded.

The chain joins TRBV5-1 to TRBJ2-5, with unresolved D. The sample consisted of PBMCs or a T cell subset sorted from them (not recorded which). The clonotype comes from a man between 18 and 29 years old who had mild COVID-19 (a few samples of this study predate the infection). Cell type and time point are not known. The chain's CDR3 is CASSWSPTSQETQYF. Here the CDR3 DNA reads TGCGCCAGCAGCTGGTCACCGACATCCCAAGAGACCCAGTACTTC.